The sequence of this TCR beta chain was determined in a study of cytomegalovirus exposure and HLA in healthy donors. This CDR3 is 15 amino acids long. The germline gives CDR1 LNHDA, CDR2 SQIVND (reference sequence). V was cut by 3 bases and J by 1 base, with 11 bases left in between. PCR used 60 Vbeta primers and 13 Jbeta primers. Clones were read by immunoSEQ multiplex PCR, and TCRdb kept only the in-frame ones, dropping some. The sample carries about 82,000 clones, 70% to 90% recorded once. The material sequenced was PBMCs. V is TRBV19 and J is TRBJ2-3, with D perhaps TRBD2 (6 bases). This TCR was sampled from a man aged 18 to 29 in good health and CMV-seronegative. This CDR3 is CASSIAGGGTDTQYF. CDR3 bases: TGTGCCAGTAGTATCGCCGGAGGGGGCACAGATACGCAGTATTTT.